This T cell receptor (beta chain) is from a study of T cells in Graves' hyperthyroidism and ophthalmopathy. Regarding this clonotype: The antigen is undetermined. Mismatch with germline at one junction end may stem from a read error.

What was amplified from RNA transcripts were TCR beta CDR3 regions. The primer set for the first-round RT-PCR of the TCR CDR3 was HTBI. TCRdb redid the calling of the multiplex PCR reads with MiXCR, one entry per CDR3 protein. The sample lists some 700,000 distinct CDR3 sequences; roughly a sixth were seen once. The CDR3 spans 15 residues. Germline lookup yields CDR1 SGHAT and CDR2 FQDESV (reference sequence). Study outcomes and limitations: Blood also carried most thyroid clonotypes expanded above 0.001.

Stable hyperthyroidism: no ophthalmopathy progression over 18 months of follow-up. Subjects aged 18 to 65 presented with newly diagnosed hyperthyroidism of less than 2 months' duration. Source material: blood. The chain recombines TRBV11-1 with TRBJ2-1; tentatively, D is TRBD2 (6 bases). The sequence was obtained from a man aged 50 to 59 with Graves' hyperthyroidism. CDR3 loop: CASSFPSASYNERFF. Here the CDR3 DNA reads TGTGCCAGCAGCTTCCCTAGCGCATCCTACAATGAGCGGTTCTTC.